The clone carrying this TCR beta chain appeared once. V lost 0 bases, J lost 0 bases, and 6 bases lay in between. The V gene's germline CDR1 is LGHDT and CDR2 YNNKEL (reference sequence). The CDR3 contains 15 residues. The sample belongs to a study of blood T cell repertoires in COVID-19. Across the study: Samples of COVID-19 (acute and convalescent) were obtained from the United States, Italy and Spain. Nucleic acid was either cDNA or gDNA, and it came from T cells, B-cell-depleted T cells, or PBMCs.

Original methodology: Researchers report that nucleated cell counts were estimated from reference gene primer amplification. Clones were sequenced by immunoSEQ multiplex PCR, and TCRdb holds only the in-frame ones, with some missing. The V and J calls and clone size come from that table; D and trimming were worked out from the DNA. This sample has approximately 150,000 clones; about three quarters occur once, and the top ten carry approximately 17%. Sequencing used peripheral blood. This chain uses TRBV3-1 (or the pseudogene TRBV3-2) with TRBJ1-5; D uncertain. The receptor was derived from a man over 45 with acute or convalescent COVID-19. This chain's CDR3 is CASSQDPFSNQPQHF. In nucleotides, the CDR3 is TGTGCCAGCAGCCAAGACCCCTTTAGCAATCAGCCCCAGCATTTT.